This T cell receptor beta chain was recorded in a study of blood T cell repertoires in COVID-19. Study-level background: Specimens from acute and convalescent COVID-19 originated in the United States, Italy and Spain. The cDNA or gDNA used as material had been derived from T cells, B-cell-depleted T cells, or PBMCs.

Those enrolled, adults aged roughly 18 to 100 years, came from about two dozen US areas. Self-reported history from a screening survey and questionnaire set each donor's cohort. The V and J ends lost 3 bases and 1 base, in that order; junction bases with no gene match: 12. Germline assignment: CDR1 WNHNN and CDR2 SYGVQD (reference sequence). The CDR3 is 19 amino acids. Using immunoSEQ multiplex PCR, the repertoire was profiled, and TCRdb retains in-frame clones only, with some absent. The table has under 400,000 clones, more than 70% seen once; the top ten hold about 1.9%. The sample taken for sequencing was PBMCs or T cells enriched from blood (not recorded which). The rearrangement links TRBV10-1 to TRBJ2-3, with 11 positions matching TRBD2. The TCR originated in a man between 35 and 55 years old in a cohort exposed to, infected with or recovered from COVID-19 (not recorded which). The CDR3 region is CASSERGPIAGGRTDTQYF. The CDR3 DNA sequence: TGCGCCAGCAGTGAAAGGGGGCCGATAGCGGGAGGGCGCACAGATACGCAGTATTTT.